A selection of T cell receptor beta chains follows, all from one sample in a study of beta chain features in type 1 diabetes. Clones were sequenced by immunoSEQ multiplex PCR, and TCRdb holds only the in-frame ones, with some missing. The sample includes 600,000 to 650,000 clones, 15% to 19% of them seen just once. Sequences were obtained from naive CD4+ T cells from blood. The receptor set was obtained from a man aged 18 to 35 in good health. Each CDR3 is given with its conserved first and last residue. Part of the rows lack a size; the others show once, few, many or a class for expanded clones.

clone_size | j_call | v_call | cdr3_aa
NA | TRBJ2-1 | TRBV2 | CASSRDSATAEQFF
NA | TRBJ1-5 | TRBV18 | CASSPQAAGGTNQPQHF
NA | TRBJ2-7 | TRBV6-5 | CASRTLAGGLYEQYF
NA | TRBJ2-5 | TRBV19 | CATPRDRDFSWKETQYF
few | TRBJ2-1 | TRBV28 | CASLRDSNNEQFF
few | TRBJ2-1 | TRBV9 | CASSVGTSSYNEQFF
few | TRBJ2-3 | TRBV10-3 | CAISAQGEVDTQYF
few | TRBJ2-1 | TRBV7-9 | CASTPTSGGAREQFF
NA | TRBJ2-5 | TRBV10-3 | CAISERGGTQETQYF
NA | TRBJ1-5 | TRBV5-1 | CASSLGPGGHQPQHF
NA | TRBJ2-3 | TRBV28 | CASSRLALGGADTQYF
NA | TRBJ1-5 | TRBV4-3 | CASSQESPDRGQPQHF
few | TRBJ2-1 | TRBV28 | CASRETGSYNEQFF
NA | TRBJ2-1 | TRBV7-2 | CASSLAPTGGSNEQFF
few | TRBJ2-7 | TRBV29-1 | CSVVGSSYEQYF
many | TRBJ1-1 | TRBV7-9 | CASSLEGSRHTEAFF
few | TRBJ1-1 | TRBV5-4 | CASSLKSHTEAFF
few | TRBJ2-3 | TRBV7-2 | CASSLEVARPAQYF
few | TRBJ2-1 | TRBV13 | CASSPGTGVSNEQFF
few | TRBJ1-1 | TRBV6-6 | CASIQGVITEAFF
NA | TRBJ1-5 | TRBV7-4 | CASSAGGQLDQPQHF
few | TRBJ2-1 | TRBV7-3 | CASSSLRGHNEQFF
NA | TRBJ1-5 | TRBV10-3 | CASSSAQGARGQPQHF
few | TRBJ1-2 | TRBV29-1 | CSVDITGVDYGYTF
few | TRBJ1-4 | TRBV14 | CASSHRAMWGVGKLFF
NA | TRBJ2-7 | TRBV7-2 | CASSTRTGGAAEQYF
few | TRBJ1-5 | TRBV7-3 | CASSWDREQPQHF
many | TRBJ1-4 | TRBV29-1 | CSAQQGHEKLFF
few | TRBJ2-1 | TRBV9 | CASSVAGGRIDNEQFF
NA | TRBJ2-1 | TRBV30 | CACRGRDEQFF
few | TRBJ2-7 | TRBV18 | CASSPLQGTEQYF
few | TRBJ2-5 | TRBV7-2 | CASSLAWETQYF
NA | TRBJ2-3 | TRBV9 | CASDPHPGFGGQYF
few | TRBJ2-7 | TRBV30 | CAWNRPLSYEQYF
NA | TRBJ1-5 | TRBV7-2 | CASSLGQGSNQPQHF
NA | TRBJ2-7 | TRBV20-1 | CSATGSSEQYF
few | TRBJ2-1 | TRBV20-1 | CSARARAEQFF
NA | TRBJ2-5 | TRBV7-3 | CASSLSPREARWGETQYF
few | TRBJ1-1 | TRBV5-1 | CASSLSTEAFF
NA | TRBJ2-7 | TRBV6-5 | CASSYTGTGAYEQYF
NA | TRBJ2-1 | TRBV6-1 | CASTRNNEQFF
few | TRBJ2-1 | TRBV6-5 | CASSYLPGSGYEQFF
NA | TRBJ2-7 | TRBV15 | CATSRAGDLKYEQYF
few | TRBJ2-5 | TRBV10-3 | CASGIRGQTQYF
few | TRBJ1-1 | TRBV9 | CASSVDSLNTEAFF
NA | TRBJ2-7 | TRBV6-5 | CASSYGPRQSSYEQYF
NA | TRBJ2-3 | TRBV7-3 | CASSRKRPGLAGYTDTQYF
few | TRBJ2-4 | TRBV23-1 | CASSQWGLAGPLAKNIQYF
few | TRBJ1-1 | TRBV30 | CAWTRQGSTEAFF
NA | TRBJ2-1 | TRBV2 | CASSFRDEQFF
NA | TRBJ1-2 | TRBV28 | CASSPTAGPNYGYTF
few | TRBJ2-3 | TRBV7-2 | CASSLADTEFDTQYF
few | TRBJ2-5 | TRBV28 | CASSLSRHRDQETQYF
NA | TRBJ2-5 | TRBV7-2 | CASSFSGGSGETQYF
many | TRBJ1-2 | TRBV7-9 | CASSPFRTGTGYTF
NA | TRBJ1-2 | TRBV7-2 | CASSLPLRGRNYGYTF
NA | TRBJ2-1 | TRBV2 | CASSVGGRSYNEQFF
NA | TRBJ2-7 | TRBV7-3 | CASSVGNEQYF
NA | TRBJ2-1 | TRBV19 | CASSTQTRYNEQFF